The source of this TCR beta chain is a study of blood T cell repertoires in COVID-19. Study-wide background: T cells, B-cell-depleted T cells, or PBMCs supplied cDNA or gDNA.

The CDR3 has 14 amino acids. Germline V lookup: CDR1 SGHAT, CDR2 FQNNGV. After removal of 1 base from V and 4 bases from J, the junction contained 3 bases not matched to a gene. This clone is judged medium-sized. Sequenced by immunoSEQ multiplex PCR; TCRdb stores in-frame clones only, minus some. The table has roughly 52,000 clones, 86% seen once; the top ten hold around 23%. The source material was peripheral blood. The genes are TRBV11-2 and TRBJ2-7, with 8 bases that match TRBD2. The origin of this receptor is an elderly woman with acute or convalescent COVID-19. CDR3 protein: CASSLGLAGYEQYV. CDR3 bases: TGTGCCAGCAGCTTAGGGCTAGCGGGTTACGAGCAGTACGTC.